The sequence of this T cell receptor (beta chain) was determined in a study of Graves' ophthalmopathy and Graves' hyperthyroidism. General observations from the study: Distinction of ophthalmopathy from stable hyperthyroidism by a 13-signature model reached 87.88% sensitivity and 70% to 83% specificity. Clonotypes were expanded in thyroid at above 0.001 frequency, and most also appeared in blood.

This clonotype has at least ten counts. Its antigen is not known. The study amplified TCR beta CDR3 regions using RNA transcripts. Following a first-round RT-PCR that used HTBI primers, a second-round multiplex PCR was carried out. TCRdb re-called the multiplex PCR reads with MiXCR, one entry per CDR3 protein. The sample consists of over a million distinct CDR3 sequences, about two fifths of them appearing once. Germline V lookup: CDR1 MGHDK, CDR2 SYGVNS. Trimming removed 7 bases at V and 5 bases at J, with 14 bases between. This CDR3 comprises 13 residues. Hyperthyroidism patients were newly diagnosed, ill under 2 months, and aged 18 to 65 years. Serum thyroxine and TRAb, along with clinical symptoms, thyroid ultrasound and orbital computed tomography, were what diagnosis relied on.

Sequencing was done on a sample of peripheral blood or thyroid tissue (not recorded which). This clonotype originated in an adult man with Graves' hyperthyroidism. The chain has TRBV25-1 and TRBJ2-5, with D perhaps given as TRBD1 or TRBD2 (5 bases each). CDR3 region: CASTRHGAETQYF. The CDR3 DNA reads TGTGCCAGCACCCGGCACGGGGCGGAGACCCAGTACTTC.